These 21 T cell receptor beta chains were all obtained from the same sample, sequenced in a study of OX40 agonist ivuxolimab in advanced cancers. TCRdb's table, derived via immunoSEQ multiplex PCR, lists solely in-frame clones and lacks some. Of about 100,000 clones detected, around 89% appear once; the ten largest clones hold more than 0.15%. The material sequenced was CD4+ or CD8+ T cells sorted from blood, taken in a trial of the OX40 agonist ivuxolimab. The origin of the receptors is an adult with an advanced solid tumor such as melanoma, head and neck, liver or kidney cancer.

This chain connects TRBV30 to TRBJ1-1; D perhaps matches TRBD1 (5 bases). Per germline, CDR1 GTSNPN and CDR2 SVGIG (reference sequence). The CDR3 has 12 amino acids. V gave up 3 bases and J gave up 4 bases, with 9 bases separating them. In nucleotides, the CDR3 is TGTGCCTGGAGGCTCGGGGGCACTGAAGCTTTCTTT. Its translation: CAWRLGGTEAFF.

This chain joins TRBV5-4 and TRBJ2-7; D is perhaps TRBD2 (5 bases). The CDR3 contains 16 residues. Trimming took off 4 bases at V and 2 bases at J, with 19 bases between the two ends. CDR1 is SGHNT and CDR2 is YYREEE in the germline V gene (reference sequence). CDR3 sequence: CASSKAGNSPTYEQYF. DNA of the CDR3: TGTGCCAGCAGCAAAGCCGGGAATTCACCTACCTACGAGCAGTACTTC.

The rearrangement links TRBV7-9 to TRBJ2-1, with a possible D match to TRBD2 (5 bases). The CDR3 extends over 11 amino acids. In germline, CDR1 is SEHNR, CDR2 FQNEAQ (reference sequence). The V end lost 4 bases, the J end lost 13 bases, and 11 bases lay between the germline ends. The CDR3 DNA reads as TGTGCCAGCAGCTCCAAACTAGTCCAGTTCTTC. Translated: CASSSKLVQFF.

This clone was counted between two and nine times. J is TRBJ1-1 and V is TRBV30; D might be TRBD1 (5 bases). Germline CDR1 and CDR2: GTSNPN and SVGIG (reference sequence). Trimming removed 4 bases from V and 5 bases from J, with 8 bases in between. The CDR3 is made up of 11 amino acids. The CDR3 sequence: CAWIQGTEAFF. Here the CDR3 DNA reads TGTGCCTGGATTCAGGGTACTGAAGCTTTCTTT.

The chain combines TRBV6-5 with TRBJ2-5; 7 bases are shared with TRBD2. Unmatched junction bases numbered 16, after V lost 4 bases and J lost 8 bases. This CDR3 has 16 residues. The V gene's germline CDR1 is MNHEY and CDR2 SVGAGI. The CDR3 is CASSFSPGPSGVTQYF. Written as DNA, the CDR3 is TGTGCCAGCAGTTTTTCCCCGGGACCTAGCGGTGTCACCCAGTACTTC.

This CDR3 reads CASSIGGTDTQYF. The CDR3 DNA is TGTGCCAGTAGTATCGGGGGGACAGATACGCAGTATTTT. The chain is built from TRBV19 and TRBJ2-3; 7 bases fit TRBD2. The germline CDR1 and CDR2 sequences are LNHDA and SQIVND (reference sequence). V lost 3 bases and J lost 3; bases outside the gene matches: 0. This CDR3 is built from 13 residues.

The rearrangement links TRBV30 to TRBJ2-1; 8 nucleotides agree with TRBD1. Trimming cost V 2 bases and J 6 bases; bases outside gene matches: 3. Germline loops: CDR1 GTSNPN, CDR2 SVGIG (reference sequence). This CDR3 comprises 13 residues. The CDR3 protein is CAWSQDRVNEQFF. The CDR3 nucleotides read TGTGCCTGGAGTCAGGACAGGGTCAATGAGCAGTTCTTC.

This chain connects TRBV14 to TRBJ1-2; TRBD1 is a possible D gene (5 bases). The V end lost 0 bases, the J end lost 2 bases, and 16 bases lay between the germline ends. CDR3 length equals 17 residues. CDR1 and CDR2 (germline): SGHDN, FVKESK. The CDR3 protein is CASSQDQMAGKNYGYTF. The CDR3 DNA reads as TGTGCCAGCAGCCAAGATCAAATGGCAGGGAAAAACTATGGCTACACCTTC.

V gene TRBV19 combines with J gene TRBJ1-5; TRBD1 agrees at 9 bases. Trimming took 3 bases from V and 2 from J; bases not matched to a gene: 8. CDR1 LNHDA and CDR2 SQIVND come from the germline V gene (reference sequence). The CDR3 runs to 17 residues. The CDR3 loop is CASSIIQGARGNQPQHF. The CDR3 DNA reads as TGTGCCAGTAGTATTATACAGGGGGCTCGTGGCAATCAGCCCCAGCATTTT.

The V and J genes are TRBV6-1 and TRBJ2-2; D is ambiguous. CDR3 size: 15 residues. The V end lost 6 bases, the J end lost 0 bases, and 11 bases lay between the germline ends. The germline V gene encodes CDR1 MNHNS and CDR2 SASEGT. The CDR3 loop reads CASSPGQPNTGELFF. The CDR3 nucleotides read TGTGCCAGCAGCCCCGGGCAGCCGAACACCGGGGAGCTGTTTTTT.

CDR3: CASSQPPGYEQYF. The CDR3 bases are TGTGCCAGCAGCCAACCCCCAGGGTACGAGCAGTACTTC. The genes are TRBV25-1 and TRBJ2-7, with D possibly TRBD1 on 5 matching bases. Germline V CDR1 and CDR2: MGHDK, SYGVNS. The CDR3 extends over 13 amino acids. V dropped 6 bases and J dropped 4 bases, with 13 bases sitting between them.

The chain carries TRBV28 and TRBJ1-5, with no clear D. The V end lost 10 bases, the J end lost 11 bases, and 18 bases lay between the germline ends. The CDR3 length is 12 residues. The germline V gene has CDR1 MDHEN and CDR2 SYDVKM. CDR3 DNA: TGTGCCACTCTGGGGTTGGGAAGGGCCCAGCATTTT. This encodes CATLGLGRAQHF.

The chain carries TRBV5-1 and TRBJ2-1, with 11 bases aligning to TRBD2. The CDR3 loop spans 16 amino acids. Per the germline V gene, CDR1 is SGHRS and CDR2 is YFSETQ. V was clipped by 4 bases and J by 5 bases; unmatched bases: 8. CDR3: CASSHLTSGANNEQFF. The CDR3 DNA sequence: TGCGCCAGCAGCCACTTGACTAGCGGGGCCAACAATGAGCAGTTCTTC.

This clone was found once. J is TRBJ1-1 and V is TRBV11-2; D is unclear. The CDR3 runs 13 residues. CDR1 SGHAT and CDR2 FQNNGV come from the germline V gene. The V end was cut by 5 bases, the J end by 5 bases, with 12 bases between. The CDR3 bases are TGTGCCAGCAGCCCAAGGGTGAGGACTGAAGCTTTCTTT. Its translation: CASSPRVRTEAFF.

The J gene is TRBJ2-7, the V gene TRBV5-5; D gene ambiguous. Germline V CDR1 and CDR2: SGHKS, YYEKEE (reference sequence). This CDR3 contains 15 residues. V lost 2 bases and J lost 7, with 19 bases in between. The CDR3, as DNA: TGTGCCAGCAGCTTTTTTCAGTTTAGTACTACGGAGCAGTACTTC. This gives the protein CASSFFQFSTTEQYF.

CDR3 sequence reads: CASGDFRTDTQYF. The CDR3 bases are TGTGCCAGCGGGGACTTTCGCACAGATACGCAGTATTTT. The V call is TRBV28, the J call TRBJ2-3, with D maybe TRBD2 (6 bases). Germline CDR1 is MDHEN and CDR2 is SYDVKM. V was pared by 8 bases and J by 1 base, with 10 bases between. The CDR3 totals 13 residues.

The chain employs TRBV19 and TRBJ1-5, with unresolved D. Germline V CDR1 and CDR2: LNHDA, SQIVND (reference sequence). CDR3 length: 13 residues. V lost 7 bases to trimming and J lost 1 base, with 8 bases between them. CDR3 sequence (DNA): TGTGCCAGTAAGGACGGAAGCAATCAGCCCCAGCATTTT. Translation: CASKDGSNQPQHF.

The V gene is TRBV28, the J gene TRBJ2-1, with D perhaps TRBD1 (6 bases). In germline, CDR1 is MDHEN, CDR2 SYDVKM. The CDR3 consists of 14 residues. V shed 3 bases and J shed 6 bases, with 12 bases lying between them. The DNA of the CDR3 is TGTGCCAGCAGTTTGACCCGCAGGGGCAATGAGCAGTTCTTC. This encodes CASSLTRRGNEQFF.

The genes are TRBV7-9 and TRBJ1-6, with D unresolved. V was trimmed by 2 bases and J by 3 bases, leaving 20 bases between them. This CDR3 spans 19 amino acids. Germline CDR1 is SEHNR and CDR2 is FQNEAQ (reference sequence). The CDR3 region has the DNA TGTGCCAGCAGCTTACTCCCGGGCAGCAGCCACCGCTATAATTCACCCCTCCACTTT. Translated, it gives CASSLLPGSSHRYNSPLHF.

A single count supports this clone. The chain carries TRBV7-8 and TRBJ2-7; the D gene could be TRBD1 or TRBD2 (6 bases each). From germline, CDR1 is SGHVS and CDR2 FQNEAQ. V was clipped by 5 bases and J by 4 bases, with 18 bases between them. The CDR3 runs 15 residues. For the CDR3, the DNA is TGTGCCAGCAGCCCAGTCGGGGGCGGACTTTACGAGCAGTACTTC. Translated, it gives CASSPVGGGLYEQYF.

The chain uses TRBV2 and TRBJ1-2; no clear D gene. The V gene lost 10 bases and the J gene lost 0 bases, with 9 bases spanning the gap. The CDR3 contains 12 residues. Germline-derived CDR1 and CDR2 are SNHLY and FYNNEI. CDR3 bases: TGTGCCACCTCGGTAGCTAACTATGGCTACACCTTC. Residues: CATSVANYGYTF.